A single sample is the source of the 19 T cell receptor beta chains below, sequenced in a study of T-cell reconstitution after alpha-beta-depleted transplantation in children. Molecular barcoding with unique molecular identifiers was used for the TCRbeta library. TCRdb recomputed calls from the PCR reads with MiXCR, one row per CDR3 protein. The sample yields more than 400,000 distinct CDR3 sequences, 11% seen once. The specimen comprised PBMCs, mostly from graft donor cells, sampled 180 days after TCRalphabeta/CD19-depleted stem cell transplant. These receptors were collected from a female patient between 2 and 15 years old who had a stem cell transplant for aplastic anemia, so the T cells may come from the graft donor.

This chain connects TRBV20-1 to TRBJ2-1, with a tentative D call TRBD2 (6 bases). V was shortened by 1 base and J by 10 bases, with 14 bases between the two germline ends. This CDR3 has 13 residues. Germline CDR1 DFQATT, CDR2 SNEGSKA (reference sequence). DNA for the CDR3: TGCAGTGCTAGAGGGACTAACGTGGGGGAGCAGTTCTTC. As protein: CSARGTNVGEQFF.

J is TRBJ2-3 and V is TRBV7-9; 7 nucleotides match TRBD2. The CDR3 consists of 16 residues. Germline CDR1 and CDR2: SEHNR and FQNEAQ (reference sequence). V shed 3 bases, J shed 3 bases, and the junction held 9 bases outside the gene matches. CDR3 nucleotides: TGTGCCAGCAGCTTCTTCTCGGGAGGTGAAACAGATACGCAGTATTTT. This translates into CASSFFSGGETDTQYF. Full variable domain (outside the CDR3, taken from reference TRBV7-9 and TRBJ2-3): DTGVSQNPRHKITKRGQNVTFRCDPISEHNRLYWYRQTLGQGPEFLTYFQNEAQLEKSRLLSDRFSAERPKGSFSTLEIQRTEQGDSAMYLCASSFFSGGETDTQYFGPGTRLTVL.

This clonotype was recorded a few times. The chain employs TRBV28 and TRBJ2-3, with a tentative D call TRBD2 (6 bases). V lost 2 bases, J lost 3 bases, and 15 bases lay in between. This CDR3 comprises 16 residues. Germline CDR1 MDHEN, CDR2 SYDVKM. CDR3: CASSLTGAGLTDTQYF. The CDR3 bases are TGTGCCAGCAGTTTAACCGGGGCGGGATTGACAGATACGCAGTATTTT.

Remarks on this clonotype: An end of the junction does not agree with germline; a read error may underlie this. The rearrangement uses TRBV20-1 and TRBJ2-1, with 9 nucleotides matching TRBD2. This CDR3 contains 14 residues. Germline lookup yields CDR1 DFQATT and CDR2 SNEGSKA (reference sequence). CDR3 sequence: CSAPERGAYDEQFF. The CDR3 DNA reads TGCAGTGCTCCAGAGCGGGGGGCCTACGATGAGCAGTTCTTC.

Notes on this clonotype: A read error may account for a junction end that differs from germline. This chain uses TRBV4-3 with TRBJ1-2, with TRBD1 matching over 7 bases. Germline V gene data show CDR1 as LGHNA and CDR2 as YSLEER. The CDR3 covers 13 residues. The CDR3 sequence is CASSQEYTGEPVF. The CDR3 DNA follows: TGCGCCAGCAGCCAAGAATACACAGGGGAGCCCGTCTTC.

This clonotype was observed a few times. This chain uses TRBV7-2 with TRBJ2-3, with a possible D match to TRBD2 (5 bases). CDR3 size: 14 residues. V was pared by 3 bases and J by 2 bases, with 9 bases between. The germline gives CDR1 SGHTA, CDR2 FQGNSA. In DNA form, the CDR3 reads TGTGCCAGCAGCTTCGTTAGCGTCACAGATACGCAGTATTTT. Amino acids: CASSFVSVTDTQYF.

There are a few counts of this clonotype. J is TRBJ1-5 and V is TRBV6-1; TRBD1 matches 7 bases. The trim removed 5 bases at V and 5 bases at J, leaving 9 bases unmatched. Germline V lookup: CDR1 MNHNS, CDR2 SASEGT. The CDR3 has 15 residues. CDR3 DNA sequence: TGTGCCAGCAGTCGACAGGGCGGCAGAGATCAGCCCCAGCATTTT. The encoded protein is CASSRQGGRDQPQHF.

This clonotype was seen a few times. The V call is TRBV7-2, the J call TRBJ2-3, with TRBD2 identical over 8 bases. The CDR3 sequence is 16 residues long. The V segment lost 8 bases and the J segment 1 base; nucleotides outside the gene matches: 11. Germline lookup yields CDR1 SGHTA and CDR2 FQGNSA. The CDR3 here is CASRRAGASGTDTQYF. Written as DNA, the CDR3 is TGTGCCAGCCGCAGAGCGGGGGCTAGCGGCACAGATACGCAGTATTTT.

This clonotype was seen more than once but under ten times. The chain has TRBV29-1 and TRBJ2-3; the D is unclear. The CDR3 is 12 residues long. The V gene's germline CDR1 is SQVTM and CDR2 ANQGSEA. Trimming pared 4 bases from V and 3 bases from J, leaving 8 bases between. CDR3 nucleotide sequence: TGCAGCGTTGGGGTAGGGACAGATACGCAGTATTTT. Translated: CSVGVGTDTQYF.

This chain joins TRBV7-9 and TRBJ1-2; unclear D gene. The CDR3 length is 16 residues. CDR1 is SEHNR and CDR2 is FQNEAQ in the germline V gene (reference sequence). Trimming shortened V by 0 bases and J by 0 bases, and 11 bases separated the two germline ends. The chain's CDR3 is CASSLAVGASNYGYTF. Here the CDR3 DNA reads TGTGCCAGCAGCTTAGCCGTCGGAGCGTCTAACTATGGCTACACCTTC.

The chain joins TRBV12-3 or TRBV12-4 to TRBJ2-5; possible D gene TRBD2, 6 bases. With 6 bases removed from V and 3 bases from J, the gap between germline ends came to 11 bases. The CDR3 is 13 amino acids. The CDR3 reads CASRTTSEETQYF. In nucleotides, the CDR3 is TGTGCCAGCAGAACGACTAGTGAAGAGACCCAGTACTTC.

Only a few counts were recorded for this clonotype. The chain is built from TRBV6-2 or TRBV6-3 and TRBJ2-3; D gene unclear. The CDR3 has 15 residues. Trimming pared 0 bases from V and 5 bases from J, leaving 12 bases between. Germline lookup yields CDR1 MNHEY and CDR2 SVGEGT. DNA for the CDR3: TGTGCCAGCAGTTACTCGGAGTCAGGTATAGATACGCAGTATTTT. Translation gives CASSYSESGIDTQYF.

This clonotype was seen a few times. The J gene is TRBJ1-4, the V gene TRBV7-8, with D hard to call. The V end lost 1 base, the J end lost 8 bases, and 11 bases lay between the germline ends. CDR3 size: 14 residues. CDR1 and CDR2 (germline): SGHVS, FQNEAQ. DNA of the CDR3: TGTGCCAGCAGCTTAGACAGCGCTTCCGAAAAACTGTTTTTT. Encoded protein: CASSLDSASEKLFF.

This clonotype appeared many times. The rearrangement links TRBV7-9 to TRBJ1-1, with D unresolved. The V and J ends lost 2 bases and 2 bases respectively, with 3 bases between them. This CDR3 region has 12 residues. Germline V gene data show CDR1 as SEHNR and CDR2 as FQNEAQ (reference sequence). CDR3 sequence (DNA): TGTGCCAGCAGCTTAACAAACACTGAAGCTTTCTTT. This gives the protein CASSLTNTEAFF.

The chain carries TRBV20-1 and TRBJ2-2; the D is unclear. V was pared by 4 bases and J by 6 bases, with 9 bases between. The CDR3 sequence is 12 residues long. Looked up from germline, CDR1 is DFQATT and CDR2 is SNEGSKA (reference sequence). CDR3 coding DNA: TGCAGTGCTAAACTGGGCCCCGGGGAGCTGTTTTTT. It specifies CSAKLGPGELFF.

This clonotype was picked up a small number of times. The J gene is TRBJ1-1, the V gene TRBV6-1, with 9 bases fitting TRBD1. With V trimmed by 4 bases and J by 2 bases, 17 bases remained unmatched. Germline lookup yields CDR1 MNHNS and CDR2 SASEGT. The CDR3 is 19 residues long. Written as DNA, the CDR3 is TGTGCCAGCAGTGGGCGGGACAGGGACCTCGGCGGTGGCAACACTGAAGCTTTCTTT. It codes for CASSGRDRDLGGGNTEAFF.

This clonotype showed up many times. The V gene is TRBV5-1, the J gene TRBJ1-2, with TRBD1 as a possible D gene (6 bases). CDR1 is SGHRS and CDR2 is YFSETQ in the germline V gene. Trimming pared 1 base from V and 6 bases from J, leaving 10 bases between. The CDR3 length is 13 residues. The CDR3 DNA reads as TGCGCCAGCAGCTTGACAGGGATGAATGGCTACACCTTC. Translated, it gives CASSLTGMNGYTF.

This clonotype was seen only a few times. The CDR3 DNA is TGTGCCAGAGATACCGCAGATACGCAGTATTTT. Its protein product is CARDTADTQYF. The chain recombines TRBV2 with TRBJ2-3; D is undetermined. The V end lost 9 bases, the J end lost 4 bases, and 8 bases lay between the germline ends. The CDR3 has 11 residues. The germline V gene encodes CDR1 SNHLY and CDR2 FYNNEI.

Only a few counts were recorded for this clonotype. V gene TRBV5-1 combines with J gene TRBJ2-7, with D maybe TRBD1 (5 bases). V lost 1 base and J lost 4, with 12 bases in between. The CDR3 loop spans 14 amino acids. Germline assignment: CDR1 SGHRS and CDR2 YFSETQ. CDR3 loop: CASSLSPQGYEQYF. The CDR3 DNA is TGCGCCAGCAGCTTGAGCCCGCAGGGTTACGAGCAGTACTTC.